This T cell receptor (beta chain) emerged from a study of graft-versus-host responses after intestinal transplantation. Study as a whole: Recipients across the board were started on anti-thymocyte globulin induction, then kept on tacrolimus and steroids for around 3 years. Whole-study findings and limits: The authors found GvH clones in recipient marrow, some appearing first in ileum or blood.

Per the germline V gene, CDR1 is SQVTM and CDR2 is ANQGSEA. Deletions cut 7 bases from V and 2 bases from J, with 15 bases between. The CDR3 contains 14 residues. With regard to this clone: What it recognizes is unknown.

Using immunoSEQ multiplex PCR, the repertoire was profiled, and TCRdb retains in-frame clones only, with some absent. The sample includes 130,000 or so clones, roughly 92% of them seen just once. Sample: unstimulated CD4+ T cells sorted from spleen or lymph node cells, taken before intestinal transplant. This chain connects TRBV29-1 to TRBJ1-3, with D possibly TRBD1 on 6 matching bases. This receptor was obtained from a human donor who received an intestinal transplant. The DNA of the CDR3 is TGCAGCGCCCGGACGGGGGGCGCTGGAAACACCATATATTTT. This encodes CSARTGGAGNTIYF.